The present TCR beta chain was sequenced within a study of T cell responses to AZD1222 COVID-19 vaccine. Study-level points and caveats: Unmutated variant regions are reportedly the target of nearly half of TCRs that are spike-specific. Donor demographics were predominantly white British with a female majority; clonal diversity may be underestimated.

Turning to this clone: Its specificity is not known.

CDR1 is LNHDA and CDR2 is SQIVND in the germline V gene (reference sequence). V lost 3 bases, J lost 4 bases, and 14 bases lay in between. The length of the CDR3 is 15 residues. Some clones are missing from TCRdb's copy, which holds only in-frame ones; the method was immunoSEQ multiplex PCR. This repertoire shows more than 80,000 clones, roughly 90% found once; its top ten account for under 3.5%. This clonotype was obtained from an adult who received the AZD1222 COVID-19 vaccine. The genes are TRBV19 and TRBJ2-3; D perhaps matches TRBD1 (5 bases). The sample consisted of peripheral blood, taken 28 days after the second AZD1222 dose. As DNA, the CDR3 is TGTGCCAGTAGTATGCGGCAGGGTAGGGCAGATACGCAGTATTTT. Translated: CASSMRQGRADTQYF.